The 25 T cell receptor beta chains below were found in one sample sequenced in a study of a mutant IDH1 vaccine in newly diagnosed glioma. As for time point: week 35, safety follow-up. Vaccination used 300 ug of mutant IDH1 20-mer peptide per dose, with topical imiquimod. Produced via immunoSEQ multiplex PCR; TCRdb's table is partial and in-frame only. The sample lists some 29,000 clones; 65% to 80% were seen once. These TCRs are of unknown antigen specificity. The sample in question was PBMCs, obtained from a glioma patient whose treatment included an IDH1 peptide vaccine. Receptor source: a man aged 45-60 years with glioma.

The V and J genes are TRBV18 and TRBJ2-1, with D perhaps matching TRBD2 (6 bases). The length of the CDR3 is 13 residues. Trimming removed 5 bases from V and 5 bases from J, with 10 bases in between. Germline V gene lookup returns CDR1 KGHSH and CDR2 LQKENI. The CDR3 sequence is CASSMGLNNEQFF. DNA for the CDR3: TGTGCCAGCTCAATGGGACTTAACAATGAGCAGTTCTTC.

The V gene is TRBV6-1, the J gene TRBJ1-1; D remains ambiguous. The CDR3 is 15 amino acids. Deletions cut 0 bases from V and 4 bases from J, with 12 bases between. The germline CDR1 and CDR2 sequences are MNHNS and SASEGT. This chain's CDR3 is CASSEAGLGITEAFF. The CDR3 nucleotides read TGTGCCAGCAGTGAAGCCGGATTGGGAATCACTGAAGCTTTCTTT.

This clone has just one count. This sequence joins TRBV14 and TRBJ2-3; D gene unclear. V lost 2 bases and J lost 7, with 10 bases in between. CDR1 and CDR2 (germline): SGHDN, FVKESK. CDR3 size: 13 residues. The CDR3 DNA reads TGTGCCAGCAGCCAATCGGTTGTGAATACGCAGTATTTT. This gives the protein CASSQSVVNTQYF.

The CDR3 loop is CASSVRVRGAGELFF. The CDR3 nucleotides are TGTGCCAGCAGTGTCAGGGTTCGTGGGGCCGGGGAGCTGTTTTTT. The V and J genes are TRBV25-1 and TRBJ2-2, with D maybe TRBD1 (5 bases). V gave up 4 bases and J gave up 6 bases, with 15 bases separating them. This CDR3 region has 15 residues. The germline V gene encodes CDR1 MGHDK and CDR2 SYGVNS.

V gene TRBV6-5 combines with J gene TRBJ1-1; D is ambiguous. The V and J ends lost 8 bases and 0 bases respectively, with 10 bases between them. CDR1 MNHEY and CDR2 SVGAGI come from the germline V gene. This CDR3 is 13 amino acids long. As DNA, the CDR3 is TGTGCCAGCCGTAGCAGTATGAACACTGAAGCTTTCTTT. This codes for CASRSSMNTEAFF.

This clone appeared a few times. The V and J genes are TRBV30 and TRBJ1-1; 8 nucleotides agree with TRBD1. The ends lost 5 bases at V and 6 bases at J; junction bases unmatched: 5. The CDR3 totals 12 residues. Germline CDR1 GTSNPN, CDR2 SVGIG (reference sequence). This CDR3 reads CAWRGQGPEAFF. The CDR3 DNA reads TGTGCCTGGCGCGGACAGGGCCCTGAAGCTTTCTTT.

J is TRBJ2-2 and V is TRBV14, with D unresolved. Germline CDR1 SGHDN, CDR2 FVKESK. Trimming stripped 1 base from V and 6 bases from J, with 12 bases between. The CDR3 runs 15 residues. The CDR3 DNA reads as TGTGCCAGCAGCCAAGTCTGGGGTAGGGCCGGGGAGCTGTTTTTT. Amino acid sequence: CASSQVWGRAGELFF.

V gene TRBV7-2 combines with J gene TRBJ2-3; D remains unclear. V was pared by 1 base and J by 6 bases, with 5 bases between. This CDR3 contains 12 residues. Looked up from germline, CDR1 is SGHTA and CDR2 is FQGNSA. The CDR3 DNA reads TGTGCCAGCAGCTTAGTGCGGGATACGCAGTATTTT. Amino acids: CASSLVRDTQYF.

This sequence joins TRBV15 and TRBJ1-5; D is ambiguous. Germline V gene sequence: CDR1 LNHNV, CDR2 YYDKDF (reference sequence). Trimming removed 0 bases from V and 9 bases from J, with 6 bases in between. The CDR3 covers 12 residues. The CDR3 region has the DNA TGTGCCACCAGCAGAGATCATTCGCCCCAGCATTTT. It specifies CATSRDHSPQHF.

This sequence joins TRBV7-2 and TRBJ1-2; D remains ambiguous. The CDR3 is 15 amino acids. V lost 1 base and J lost 0, with 9 bases in between. CDR1 is SGHTA, CDR2 FQGNSA, per germline. The CDR3 loop reads CASSLGWEPNYGYTF. The CDR3, as DNA: TGTGCCAGCAGCTTAGGGTGGGAGCCTAACTATGGCTACACCTTC.

The chain combines TRBV2 with TRBJ2-5, with D unresolved. CDR3 length: 14 residues. Deletions cut 6 bases from V and 3 bases from J, with 14 bases between. The germline gives CDR1 SNHLY, CDR2 FYNNEI. CDR3 loop: CASRWYLGEETQYF. The CDR3 DNA sequence: TGTGCCAGCAGGTGGTATCTCGGAGAAGAGACCCAGTACTTC.

The gene calls are TRBV6-6 and TRBJ1-6; tentative D call: TRBD1 (5 bases). CDR1 and CDR2 (germline): MNHNY, SVGAGI (reference sequence). This CDR3 spans 15 amino acids. Trimming pared 2 bases from V and 5 bases from J, leaving 10 bases between. The CDR3 DNA sequence: TGTGCCAGCAGTTACAGGGGAGCGGATAATTCACCCCTCCACTTT. It encodes CASSYRGADNSPLHF.

This clone is classed as medium-sized. The gene calls are TRBV11-3 and TRBJ2-1, with D tentatively TRBD2 (5 bases). Trimming left V 5 bases short and J 7 bases short, with 12 bases between. The CDR3 runs to 13 residues. The germline gives CDR1 SGHNT, CDR2 YENEEA. The CDR3 spells CASSPWTGNEQFF. CDR3 DNA: TGTGCCAGCAGCCCGTGGACGGGGAATGAGCAGTTCTTC.

This chain connects TRBV14 to TRBJ2-1, with TRBD2 matching 11 bases. J lost 6 bases, V lost 4 bases, and 17 bases had no gene match. The germline V gene encodes CDR1 SGHDN and CDR2 FVKESK. There are 19 residues in the CDR3. CDR3 sequence (DNA): TGTGCCAGCAGCCCATTTGGGACTAGCGGCGGCCTTAGGGGCAATGAGCAGTTCTTC. This translates into CASSPFGTSGGLRGNEQFF.

The chain links TRBV18 to TRBJ1-1; D is possibly TRBD1 (5 bases). This CDR3 region has 13 residues. The V end lost 8 bases, the J end lost 1 base, and 11 bases lay between the germline ends. Germline CDR1 reads KGHSH; CDR2 reads LQKENI. The CDR3 DNA sequence: TGTGCCAGCGGCCGACAGAGGAACACTGAAGCTTTCTTT. Translation gives CASGRQRNTEAFF.

The chain is built from TRBV5-1 and TRBJ1-3; perhaps TRBD1 as D (6 bases). Trimming took off 0 bases at V and 0 bases at J, with 7 bases between the two ends. Germline V gene data show CDR1 as SGHRS and CDR2 as YFSETQ. CDR3 size: 15 residues. The CDR3 DNA reads as TGCGCCAGCAGCTTGGCGGACAGCTCTGGAAACACCATATATTTT. Translating gives CASSLADSSGNTIYF. Full variable domain (outside the CDR3, taken from reference TRBV5-1 and TRBJ1-3): KAGVTQTPRYLIKTRGQQVTLSCSPISGHRSVSWYQQTPGQGLQFLFEYFSETQRNKGNFPGRFSGRQFSNSRSEMNVSTLELGDSALYLCASSLADSSGNTIYFGEGSWLTVV.

J is TRBJ1-5 and V is TRBV27; D is unresolved. CDR3 size: 14 residues. Trimming removed 3 bases at V and 3 bases at J, with 9 bases between. Germline values: CDR1 MNHEY, CDR2 SMNVEV (reference sequence). The CDR3 DNA is TGTGCCAGCAGTTTCTCCTCAACCAATCAGCCCCAGCATTTT. Protein: CASSFSSTNQPQHF.

V is TRBV6-1 and J is TRBJ1-1; perhaps TRBD1 as D (5 bases). The CDR3 spans 13 residues. Germline loops: CDR1 MNHNS, CDR2 SASEGT. V was shortened by 8 bases and J by 0 bases, with 10 bases between the two germline ends. In DNA form, the CDR3 reads TGTGCCAGCCTAGGGACTTTGAACACTGAAGCTTTCTTT. Translating it yields CASLGTLNTEAFF.

In this sample, this clone turned up a few times. This rearrangement joins TRBV5-6 to TRBJ1-5; D possibly corresponds to TRBD1 (6 bases). From germline, CDR1 is SGHDT and CDR2 YYEEEE. This CDR3 contains 14 residues. Trimming left V 8 bases short and J 1 base short, with 13 bases between. CDR3 DNA: TGTGCCAGTCGGCTCCAGGGGAGCAATCAGCCCCAGCATTTT. The encoded protein is CASRLQGSNQPQHF.

This rearrangement joins TRBV5-6 to TRBJ1-1; no clear D. The length of the CDR3 is 14 residues. Between the trimmed V and J ends, which lost 0 bases and 4 bases, there was a span of 10 bases. The germline gives CDR1 SGHDT, CDR2 YYEEEE. CDR3 DNA: TGTGCCAGCAGCTTGGGAGGGTTGGGCACTGAAGCTTTCTTT. Its protein is CASSLGGLGTEAFF.

This clone was recorded a few times. The CDR3 protein is CASSDQSMNTEAFF. The CDR3 DNA reads TGTGCCAGCAGTGACCAGTCCATGAACACTGAAGCTTTCTTT. This chain links TRBV25-1 with TRBJ1-1; D is uncertain. V was clipped by 3 bases and J by 0 bases, with 8 bases between them. CDR1 MGHDK and CDR2 SYGVNS come from the germline V gene. The CDR3 totals 14 residues.

This clone appeared a few times. The chain is built from TRBV2 and TRBJ1-2; no firm D call. The CDR3 has 14 residues. Germline lookup yields CDR1 SNHLY and CDR2 FYNNEI. V lost 4 bases, J lost 1 base, and 10 bases lay in between. The CDR3 sequence is CASSGFRVNYGYTF. The CDR3 DNA reads TGTGCCAGCAGTGGATTTCGGGTTAACTATGGCTACACCTTC.

The CDR3 DNA sequence: TGCGCCAGCAGCCCCCGGGGCGCGCCAGGCGCCCAAGAGACCCAGTACTTC. Its translation: CASSPRGAPGAQETQYF. The rearrangement joins TRBV4-1 to TRBJ2-5; the D gene could be TRBD1 or TRBD2 (5 bases each). V dropped 4 bases and J dropped 1 base, with 19 bases sitting between them. The CDR3 runs to 17 residues. Germline V gene lookup returns CDR1 MGHRA and CDR2 YSYEKL.

The V gene is TRBV19, the J gene TRBJ2-7, with 11 bases fitting TRBD2. The germline CDR1 and CDR2 sequences are LNHDA and SQIVND (reference sequence). The CDR3 is made up of 16 amino acids. Trimming took 3 bases from V and 2 from J; bases not matched to a gene: 6. CDR3 DNA: TGTGCCAGTAGTATGGGGACTAGCGGTAGCGCCTACGAGCAGTACTTC. Translation gives CASSMGTSGSAYEQYF.

Relative to its sample, this clone is medium-sized. The J gene is TRBJ2-1, the V gene TRBV9; D remains ambiguous. CDR3 length: 12 amino acids. V shed 3 bases and J shed 7 bases, with 8 bases lying between them. Per germline, CDR1 SGDLS and CDR2 YYNGEE. CDR3 region: CASSAPRNEQFF. The CDR3 DNA reads as TGTGCCAGCAGCGCGCCCAGAAATGAGCAGTTCTTC.